The rows below give T cell receptor beta chains drawn from one sample of a study of shared clonotypes between healthy human individuals. The assay was immunoSEQ multiplex PCR, and TCRdb's table has in-frame clones only and misses some. The sample lists around 200,000 clones, roughly 91% occurring once. Sequenced sample: naive CD4+ T cells sorted from blood. These TCRs come from a woman aged 30 to 39 in good health. Each CDR3 is given with its conserved first and last residue. A D gene is named only where the DNA matches it firmly. Clone size is not always given. Where it is, it says once, few, many or a class for expanded clones.

CDR3aa,CDR3nt,d_gene,j_gene,abundance,v_gene
CASSRRPGGSYEQYF,TGTGCCAGCAGTCGACGACCTGGGGGATCCTACGAGCAGTACTTC,NA,TRBJ2-7,NA,TRBV6-5
CSVATGDPYEQYF,TGCAGCGTTGCCACAGGGGACCCCTACGAGCAGTACTTC,TRBD1,TRBJ2-7,NA,TRBV29-1
CASSFSAGSNEQFF,TGTGCCAGCAGCTTCTCGGCAGGGTCCAATGAGCAGTTCTTC,NA,TRBJ2-1,NA,TRBV11-2
CASSLAMGQGSNTEAFF,TGTGCCAGCAGCTTGGCGATGGGACAGGGATCGAACACTGAAGCTTTCTTT,TRBD1,TRBJ1-1,NA,TRBV5-4
CAWINPTGNMYEQYF,TGTGCCTGGATTAACCCGACAGGGAACATGTACGAGCAGTACTTC,TRBD1,TRBJ2-7,once,TRBV30
CASSMKGGVLHGYTF,TGTGCCAGTAGTATGAAGGGGGGCGTCTTGCATGGCTACACCTTC,NA,TRBJ1-2,NA,TRBV19
CATSSLTGKGEKLFF,TGTGCCACCAGCAGCTTAACAGGGAAGGGGGAAAAACTGTTTTTT,NA,TRBJ1-4,NA,TRBV15
CASSYDRPDHQETQYF,TGTGCCAGCAGTTACGATCGTCCGGACCATCAAGAGACCCAGTACTTC,NA,TRBJ2-5,NA,TRBV28
CASSDSGVWGTEAFF,TGTGCCAGTAGCGACAGTGGGGTTTGGGGCACTGAAGCTTTCTTT,NA,TRBJ1-1,NA,TRBV19
CASSISSAGSYERYF,TGTGCCAGTAGTATCTCGTCGGCGGGCTCCTACGAGCGGTACTTC,NA,TRBJ2-7,NA,TRBV19
CASSFQGNEQYF,TGTGCCAGCAGTTTCCAGGGAAACGAGCAGTACTTC,NA,TRBJ2-7,NA,TRBV28
CASSARTSALTYEQYF,TGTGCCAGCAGCGCCCGTACGTCAGCTCTCACCTACGAGCAGTACTTC,NA,TRBJ2-7,NA,TRBV7-2
CASSLLWEGTGELFF,TGTGCCAGCAGCTTACTATGGGAGGGCACCGGGGAGCTGTTTTTT,TRBD2,TRBJ2-2,NA,TRBV7-9
CASSSGQGGGYTF,TGCGCCAGCAGCTCGGGACAGGGTGGCGGCTACACCTTC,TRBD1,TRBJ1-2,few,TRBV4-1
CASSQGTDTRQYF,TGTGCCAGCAGCCAGGGGACAGACACCCGGCAGTACTTC,TRBD1,TRBJ2-7,few,TRBV5-5
CAISTGTGAYEQYF,TGTGCCATCAGTACCGGGACAGGGGCGTACGAGCAGTACTTC,TRBD1,TRBJ2-7,NA,TRBV10-3
CASSSPTTYEQYF,TGTGCCAGCAGCAGCCCGACGACCTACGAGCAGTACTTC,NA,TRBJ2-7,NA,TRBV28
CASSRLQGSSGNTIYF,TGTGCCAGCAGCCGACTACAGGGGTCCTCTGGAAACACCATATATTTT,TRBD1,TRBJ1-3,NA,TRBV11-2
CASSLWGQGSPLHF,TGCGCCAGCAGCTTGTGGGGGCAGGGCTCACCCCTCCACTTT,NA,TRBJ1-6,NA,TRBV5-1
CSVDGTEGNTGELFF,TGCAGCGTTGATGGGACCGAGGGGAACACCGGGGAGCTGTTTTTT,NA,TRBJ2-2,NA,TRBV29-1
CASSYRRALNTEAFF,TGTGCCAGCAGTTATCGCAGGGCCCTGAACACTGAAGCTTTCTTT,NA,TRBJ1-1,NA,TRBV6-5
CASSLFGGRVIAEAFF,TGTGCCAGCAGTTTATTTGGGGGGCGCGTGATCGCTGAAGCTTTCTTT,NA,TRBJ1-1,NA,TRBV28
CASSPDGDYGYTF,TGTGCCAGCTCACCGGATGGGGACTATGGCTACACCTTC,NA,TRBJ1-2,NA,TRBV18
CASSLTPAAFEQYF,TGTGCCAGCAGTCTCACGCCAGCTGCCTTCGAGCAGTACTTC,NA,TRBJ2-7,NA,TRBV27
CASSDRVVSIHEQYF,TGTGCCAGCAGCGATAGGGTAGTCTCGATCCACGAGCAGTACTTC,NA,TRBJ2-7,NA,TRBV28
CAWEAGTSGRARGETQYF,TGTGCCTGGGAAGCCGGGACTAGCGGGAGGGCCCGGGGGGAGACCCAGTACTTC,TRBD2,TRBJ2-5,NA,TRBV30
CASSSSYEQYF,TGTGCCAGCAGTTCCTCCTACGAGCAGTACTTC,NA,TRBJ2-7,NA,TRBV28
CASSALGTSTHEQFF,TGTGCCAGCAGTGCCTTAGGGACAAGCACCCATGAGCAGTTCTTC,NA,TRBJ2-1,NA,TRBV6-4
CASSSRLVGEQYF,TGTGCCAGCAGCTCCCGGCTAGTTGGCGAGCAGTACTTC,NA,TRBJ2-7,NA,TRBV11-3
CASSGDRGWETQYF,TGTGCCAGCAGTGGGGACAGGGGTTGGGAGACCCAGTACTTC,TRBD1,TRBJ2-5,NA,TRBV2
CASSLRRDNEQFF,TGTGCCAGCAGCTTAAGACGGGACAATGAGCAGTTCTTC,NA,TRBJ2-1,NA,TRBV7-9
CASSPLPSPTDEQFF,TGTGCCAGCTCACCACTTCCTAGCCCCACCGATGAGCAGTTCTTC,NA,TRBJ2-1,NA,TRBV18
CASSSDRAHGYTF,TGTGCCAGCAGTTCCGACAGAGCCCATGGCTACACCTTC,NA,TRBJ1-2,NA,TRBV28
CASSTRGLAGVEQYF,TGTGCCAGCAGCACTAGGGGACTAGCGGGAGTCGAGCAGTACTTC,TRBD2,TRBJ2-7,NA,TRBV11-1
CASSRTGKYEQYF,TGTGCCAGCAGTAGGACAGGGAAATACGAGCAGTACTTC,TRBD1,TRBJ2-7,NA,TRBV6-5
CATSRVGTGINQPQHF,TGTGCCACCAGCAGAGTGGGGACAGGAATCAATCAGCCCCAGCATTTT,TRBD1,TRBJ1-5,NA,TRBV15
CASSQPGQGVYGYTF,TGCGCCAGCAGCCAACCGGGACAGGGAGTCTATGGCTACACCTTC,TRBD1,TRBJ1-2,NA,TRBV4-1
CASSLGQEETQYF,TGTGCCAGCAGCTTGGGACAGGAAGAGACCCAGTACTTC,TRBD1,TRBJ2-5,NA,TRBV11-2
CASSLVHRGEQVYGYTF,TGCGCCAGCAGCTTGGTTCACAGGGGGGAACAGGTCTATGGCTACACCTTC,TRBD1,TRBJ1-2,once,TRBV5-1
CASTKKGTSGSFYEQYF,TGTGCCAGCACCAAAAAGGGGACTAGCGGGAGCTTCTACGAGCAGTACTTC,TRBD2,TRBJ2-7,NA,TRBV2
CASSDGSVETQYF,TGTGCCAGCAGTGACGGGAGCGTCGAGACCCAGTACTTC,NA,TRBJ2-5,NA,TRBV2
CASSLGSGQPQHF,TGCGCCAGCAGCTTGGGATCGGGTCAGCCCCAGCATTTT,NA,TRBJ1-5,NA,TRBV5-1
CASSFLGTSYEQYF,TGTGCCAGCAGTTTCTTGGGGACTAGCTACGAGCAGTACTTC,TRBD2,TRBJ2-7,once,TRBV28
CASSQVGGAGSPLHF,TGTGCCAGCAGCCAAGTGGGCGGGGCCGGTTCACCCCTCCACTTT,NA,TRBJ1-6,NA,TRBV4-2
CASSDPPSGRNEQFF,TGTGCCAGCAGTGACCCGCCTAGCGGGAGGAATGAGCAGTTCTTC,TRBD2,TRBJ2-1,NA,TRBV6-4
CASTAGGSRYEQYF,TGTGCCAGCACGGCGGGAGGCAGTCGATACGAGCAGTACTTC,TRBD2,TRBJ2-7,once,TRBV2
CASSLVAGYTGRTYEQYF,TGTGCCAGCAGTTTGGTAGCGGGATATACTGGGCGGACCTACGAGCAGTACTTC,TRBD2,TRBJ2-7,once,TRBV28
CASSQLAGGPYNEQFF,TGTGCCAGCAGCCAGCTAGCGGGAGGGCCTTACAATGAGCAGTTCTTC,TRBD2,TRBJ2-1,NA,TRBV7-3
CASSFLQSNYGYTF,TGTGCCAGCAGTTTTCTCCAGTCTAACTATGGCTACACCTTC,NA,TRBJ1-2,NA,TRBV28
CASSGIRGPAEAFF,TGTGCCAGCAGCGGAATCCGGGGGCCGGCTGAAGCTTTCTTT,NA,TRBJ1-1,NA,TRBV9
CASSKTGKGYTF,TGTGCCAGCAGTAAGACGGGGAAGGGCTACACCTTC,NA,TRBJ1-2,NA,TRBV6-5
CASSSTSGSTDTQYF,TGTGCCAGCAGCTCGACTAGCGGAAGCACAGATACGCAGTATTTT,TRBD2,TRBJ2-3,NA,TRBV5-4
CASRSGSDTQYF,TGTGCCAGCAGGAGCGGGAGTGATACGCAGTATTTT,TRBD2,TRBJ2-3,NA,TRBV25-1
CASSTGESEQYF,TGTGCCAGCAGCACAGGGGAGAGCGAGCAGTACTTC,TRBD1,TRBJ2-7,NA,TRBV11-2